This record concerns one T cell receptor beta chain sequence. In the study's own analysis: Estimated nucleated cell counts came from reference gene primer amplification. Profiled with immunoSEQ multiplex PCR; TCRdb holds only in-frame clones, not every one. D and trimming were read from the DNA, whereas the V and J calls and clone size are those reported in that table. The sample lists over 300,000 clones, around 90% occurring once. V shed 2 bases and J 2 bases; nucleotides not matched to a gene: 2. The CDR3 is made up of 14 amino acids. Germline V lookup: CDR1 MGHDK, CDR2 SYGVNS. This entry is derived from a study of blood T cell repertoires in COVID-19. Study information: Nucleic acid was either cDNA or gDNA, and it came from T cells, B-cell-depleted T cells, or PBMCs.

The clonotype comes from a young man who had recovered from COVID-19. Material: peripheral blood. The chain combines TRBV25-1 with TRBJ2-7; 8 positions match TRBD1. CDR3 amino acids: CASSEGTGPYEQYF. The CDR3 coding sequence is TGTGCCAGCAGTGAAGGGACAGGACCCTACGAGCAGTACTTC.